One sample yielded the 26 T cell receptor beta chains listed below, sequenced in a study of cytomegalovirus exposure and HLA in healthy donors. PCR was performed using 60 Vbeta and 13 Jbeta primers. Profiling relied on immunoSEQ multiplex PCR, and the TCRdb table lists in-frame clones only, not all of them. The sample records some 130,000 clones, 80% to 90% being singletons. The sequencing sample was made of PBMCs. These receptors all stem from a woman in her twenties or thirties in good health and CMV-seronegative.

The rearrangement joins TRBV10-3 to TRBJ1-3; D is unclear. Germline-derived CDR1 and CDR2 are ENHRY and SYGVKD. CDR3 size: 16 residues. Trimming removed 2 bases from V and 0 bases from J, with 11 bases in between. The CDR3 here is CAISEASYYSGNTIYF. The DNA for the CDR3 is TGTGCCATCAGTGAGGCCAGCTACTACTCTGGAAACACCATATATTTT.

J is TRBJ2-7 and V is TRBV28; a weak D match, TRBD1 (6 bases). The germline CDR1 and CDR2 sequences are MDHEN and SYDVKM. The CDR3 extends over 14 amino acids. Trimming left V 5 bases short and J 0 bases short, with 11 bases between. CDR3 in DNA: TGTGCCAGCAGTCTCGGACAGAGCTCCTACGAGCAGTACTTC. Its protein is CASSLGQSSYEQYF.

The chain uses TRBV6-1 and TRBJ2-7; the match to TRBD1 covers 7 bases. After removal of 8 bases from V and 1 base from J, the junction contained 5 bases not matched to a gene. The CDR3 has 13 amino acids. Looked up from germline, CDR1 is MNHNS and CDR2 is SASEGT. For the CDR3, the DNA is TGTGCCAGCCCCGGGACAGCATCCTACGAGCAGTACTTC. It is translated as CASPGTASYEQYF.

This rearrangement joins TRBV9 to TRBJ2-2, with 8 positions matching TRBD1. Looked up from germline, CDR1 is SGDLS and CDR2 is YYNGEE. The length of the CDR3 is 15 residues. Losses at the gene ends were 2 bases for V and 7 bases for J; bases not matched to a gene: 7. DNA for the CDR3: TGTGCCAGCAGCGTTAGGACAGGGAGTTTCGGGGAGCTGTTTTTT. Translating it yields CASSVRTGSFGELFF.

Points on this clone: An end of the junction does not agree with germline; a read error may underlie this. CDR3 residues: CASSLGVRGTDTQYF. Here the CDR3 DNA reads TGTGCTAGCAGCTTAGGTGTCCGCGGCACAGATACGCAGTATTTT. This chain uses TRBV7-7 with TRBJ2-3; no clear D gene. CDR1 is SSHAT, CDR2 FNYEAQ, per germline (reference sequence). The CDR3 is made up of 15 amino acids.

The rearrangement uses TRBV18 and TRBJ2-7; a weak D match, TRBD1 (7 bases). The CDR3 is 13 amino acids. The V gene lost 5 bases and the J gene lost 4 bases, with 12 bases spanning the gap. The germline V gene has CDR1 KGHSH and CDR2 LQKENI. The CDR3 coding sequence is TGTGCCAGCTCAACAGGGGCGGGATACGAGCAGTACTTC. It translates to CASSTGAGYEQYF.

The V call is TRBV19, the J call TRBJ1-1; no reliable D call. Trimming pared 5 bases from V and 6 bases from J, leaving 16 bases between. This CDR3 is built from 14 residues. Germline CDR1 reads LNHDA; CDR2 reads SQIVND (reference sequence). In DNA, the CDR3 is TGTGCCAGTAGTGCCCTCGAGGGTGTAGCTGAAGCTTTCTTT. Its protein is CASSALEGVAEAFF.

This chain links TRBV28 with TRBJ2-2; tentatively, D is TRBD2 (5 bases). CDR1 MDHEN and CDR2 SYDVKM come from the germline V gene. V was cut by 6 bases and J by 4 bases, with 21 bases left in between. CDR3 length: 17 residues. Here the CDR3 reads CASSHATRLVATGELFF. Written as DNA, the CDR3 is TGTGCCAGCAGCCACGCCACTAGGCTCGTGGCCACCGGGGAGCTGTTTTTT.

The chain combines TRBV10-3 with TRBJ1-5; D is perhaps TRBD1 (5 bases). This CDR3 region has 13 residues. Trimming removed 8 bases from V and 4 bases from J, with 12 bases in between. Germline CDR1 ENHRY, CDR2 SYGVKD. CDR3 nucleotide sequence: TGTGCCATCCAGGGATTAAGGAATCAGCCCCAGCATTTT. Protein: CAIQGLRNQPQHF.

This clone was recorded once. The chain combines TRBV7-8 with TRBJ1-1; D is perhaps TRBD1 (6 bases). In germline, CDR1 is SGHVS, CDR2 FQNEAQ. The CDR3 sequence is 13 residues long. V was shortened by 6 bases and J by 1 base, with 9 bases between the two germline ends. As DNA, the CDR3 is TGTGCCAGCAGAGGACAGAAGAACACTGAAGCTTTCTTT. This sequence encodes CASRGQKNTEAFF.

V usage is TRBV5-5 and J usage is TRBJ2-7, with no clear D. CDR3 length equals 13 residues. V was clipped by 0 bases and J by 2 bases, with 6 bases between them. CDR1 is SGHKS, CDR2 YYEKEE, per germline (reference sequence). The CDR3 DNA follows: TGTGCCAGCAGCTTGGTGGCAGCCTACGAGCAGTACTTC. Translated: CASSLVAAYEQYF.

The CDR3 DNA is TGTGCCAGCAGCGCCTCCGGGACTAGCGGTTCCTACGAGCAGTACTTC. Amino acid sequence: CASSASGTSGSYEQYF. This chain joins TRBV28 and TRBJ2-7; 11 nucleotides line up with TRBD2. CDR3 size: 16 residues. V was pared by 6 bases and J by 1 base, with 8 bases of the junction left unmatched. Germline values: CDR1 MDHEN, CDR2 SYDVKM.

A single count supports this clone. The V call is TRBV11-2, the J call TRBJ2-7, with D possibly being TRBD1 (6 bases). This CDR3 has 14 amino acids. The germline V and J ends were trimmed by 5 bases and 0 bases, with 11 bases remaining between them. CDR1 is SGHAT, CDR2 FQNNGV, per germline. The DNA for the CDR3 is TGTGCCAGCAGCCCCCCGACAGGCTCCTACGAGCAGTACTTC. This encodes CASSPPTGSYEQYF.

The chain employs TRBV11-2 and TRBJ2-7; 8 nucleotides line up with TRBD1. The CDR3 is 15 amino acids. V lost 6 bases to trimming and J lost 3 bases; unmatched junction nucleotides: 10. Germline V gives CDR1 SGHAT, CDR2 FQNNGV. CDR3 bases: TGTGCCAGCAGACACATTCTCGGACAGGGCTACGAGCAGTACTTC. Its protein product is CASRHILGQGYEQYF. Using reference TRBV11-2 and TRBJ2-7 for the parts outside the CDR3, the full variable domain is EAGVAQSPRYKIIEKRQSVAFWCNPISGHATLYWYQQILGQGPKLLIQFQNNGVVDDSQLPKDRFSAERLKGVDSTLKIQPAKLEDSAVYLCASRHILGQGYEQYFGPGTRLTVT.

The gene calls are TRBV5-5 and TRBJ2-5; D may be TRBD2 (6 bases). Germline V CDR1 and CDR2: SGHKS, YYEKEE (reference sequence). The V end lost 3 bases, the J end lost 8 bases, and 20 bases lay between the germline ends. The CDR3 extends over 15 amino acids. The CDR3 DNA reads TGTGCCAGCAGCTCTGCCCCGGGAGTCCTAATAACCCAGTACTTC. Its translation: CASSSAPGVLITQYF.

J is TRBJ2-3 and V is TRBV18; D possibly corresponds to TRBD1 (6 bases). Germline CDR1 KGHSH, CDR2 LQKENI. The germline V and J ends were trimmed by 1 base and 8 bases, with 19 bases remaining between them. The CDR3 contains 16 residues. CDR3 coding DNA: TGTGCCAGCTCACCACTTAGGGACCAGGGGACGGTTACGCAGTATTTT. Amino acid sequence: CASSPLRDQGTVTQYF.

The chain recombines TRBV28 with TRBJ1-1; no reliable D call. V was shortened by 1 base and J by 4 bases, with 4 bases between the two germline ends. CDR3 length: 12 residues. CDR1 and CDR2 (germline): MDHEN, SYDVKM. The CDR3 reads CASSLSSTEAFF. The CDR3 region has the DNA TGTGCCAGCAGTTTATCCAGCACTGAAGCTTTCTTT.

This clone came up a few times. DNA for the CDR3: TGTGCCAGCAGCTTGGCACTAGCGGGGTACTCGAGTCAGCAGTACTTC. Translation: CASSLALAGYSSQQYF. The V call is TRBV5-6, the J call TRBJ2-7, with 10 bases aligning to TRBD2. V was clipped by 0 bases and J by 8 bases; unmatched bases: 11. The germline V gene has CDR1 SGHDT and CDR2 YYEEEE. The CDR3 covers 16 residues.

As regards this clone: Other DNA variants within this sample encode the same CDR3. This chain joins TRBV7-9 and TRBJ2-5, with 12 bases identical to TRBD2. Germline assignment: CDR1 SEHNR and CDR2 FQNEAQ (reference sequence). The CDR3 is made up of 15 amino acids. Trimming removed 2 bases from V and 2 bases from J; junction bases left unmatched: 0. DNA of the CDR3: TGTGCCAGCAGCTTACTAGCGGGGGGGCAAGAGACCCAGTACTTC. It yields the protein CASSLLAGGQETQYF.

V usage is TRBV28 and J usage is TRBJ2-2; TRBD2 agrees at 16 bases. The CDR3 totals 16 residues. CDR1 is MDHEN, CDR2 SYDVKM, per germline. The V segment lost 5 bases and the J segment 6 bases; nucleotides outside the gene matches: 3. The CDR3 sequence: CASSPGTSGRAGELFF. CDR3 nucleotides: TGTGCCAGCAGTCCTGGGACTAGCGGGAGGGCCGGGGAGCTGTTTTTT.

There are many counts of this clone. The genes are TRBV5-6 and TRBJ2-7, with D perhaps TRBD1 (5 bases). There are 14 residues in the CDR3. Germline assignment: CDR1 SGHDT and CDR2 YYEEEE. V was cut by 5 bases and J by 9 bases, with 21 bases left in between. The CDR3 DNA reads as TGTGCCAGCAGGGGGCAAGAAACCTACGAGCGGCAGTACTTC. It codes for CASRGQETYERQYF.

This chain uses TRBV5-1 with TRBJ1-1, with 8 bases aligning to TRBD1. J gave up 4 bases and V 0 bases, and 5 bases lay outside the gene matches. CDR1 and CDR2 (germline): SGHRS, YFSETQ. The CDR3 is made up of 15 amino acids. CDR3 loop: CASSLANRGTTEAFF. The DNA for the CDR3 is TGCGCCAGCAGCTTGGCGAACAGGGGGACCACTGAAGCTTTCTTT.

The chain uses TRBV7-8 and TRBJ1-1, with D tentatively TRBD1 (5 bases). Between the trimmed V and J ends, which lost 5 bases and 4 bases, there was a span of 14 bases. The CDR3 totals 14 residues. The V gene's germline CDR1 is SGHVS and CDR2 FQNEAQ. The CDR3 bases are TGTGCCAGCAGCCTGGAGCGGGGGACCACTGAAGCTTTCTTT. Its translation is CASSLERGTTEAFF.

The count of this clone is one. The chain couples TRBV19 to TRBJ2-3, with a possible D match to TRBD2 (6 bases). Germline CDR1 is LNHDA and CDR2 is SQIVND (reference sequence). This CDR3 spans 17 amino acids. V was clipped by 5 bases and J by 0 bases, with 18 bases between them. CDR3 amino acids: CASSPAPSASSTDTQYF. CDR3 coding DNA: TGTGCCAGTAGTCCGGCCCCTAGCGCTTCTAGCACAGATACGCAGTATTTT.

This chain uses TRBV25-1 with TRBJ1-2, with 7 positions matching TRBD1. Germline V CDR1 and CDR2: MGHDK, SYGVNS. The CDR3 is made up of 15 amino acids. J gave up 7 bases and V 2 bases, and 10 bases lay outside the gene matches. CDR3 loop: CASSEPLRGRGGYTF. The DNA of the CDR3 is TGTGCCAGCAGTGAACCTCTAAGGGGGCGCGGTGGCTACACCTTC.

V is TRBV5-1 and J is TRBJ2-1; 11 bases align to TRBD2. This CDR3 has 15 amino acids. Germline V gene data show CDR1 as SGHRS and CDR2 as YFSETQ. V dropped 4 bases and J dropped 6; count of bases not matched to a gene: 6. CDR3 bases: TGCGCCAGCAGCAGGGCCGGGACTAGCGGCAATGAGCAGTTCTTC. Residues: CASSRAGTSGNEQFF. Full variable domain (rest looked up from reference TRBV5-1 and TRBJ2-1): KAGVTQTPRYLIKTRGQQVTLSCSPISGHRSVSWYQQTPGQGLQFLFEYFSETQRNKGNFPGRFSGRQFSNSRSEMNVSTLELGDSALYLCASSRAGTSGNEQFFGPGTRLTVL.